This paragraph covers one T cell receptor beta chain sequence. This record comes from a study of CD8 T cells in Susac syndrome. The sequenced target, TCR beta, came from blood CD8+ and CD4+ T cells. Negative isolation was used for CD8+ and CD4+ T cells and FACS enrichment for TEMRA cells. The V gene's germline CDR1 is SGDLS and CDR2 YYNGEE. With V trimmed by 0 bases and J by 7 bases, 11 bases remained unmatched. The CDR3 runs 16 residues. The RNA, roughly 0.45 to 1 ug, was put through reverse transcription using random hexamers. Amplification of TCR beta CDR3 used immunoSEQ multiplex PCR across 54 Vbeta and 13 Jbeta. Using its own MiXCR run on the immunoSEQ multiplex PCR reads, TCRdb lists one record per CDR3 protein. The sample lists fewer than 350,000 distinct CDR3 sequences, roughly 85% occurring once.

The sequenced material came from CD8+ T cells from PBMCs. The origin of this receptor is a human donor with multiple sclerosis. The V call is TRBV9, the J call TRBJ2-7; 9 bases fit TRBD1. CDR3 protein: CASSVAGTGSLWEQYF. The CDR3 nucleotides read TGTGCCAGCAGCGTAGCTGGGACAGGGTCCTTATGGGAGCAGTACTTC.